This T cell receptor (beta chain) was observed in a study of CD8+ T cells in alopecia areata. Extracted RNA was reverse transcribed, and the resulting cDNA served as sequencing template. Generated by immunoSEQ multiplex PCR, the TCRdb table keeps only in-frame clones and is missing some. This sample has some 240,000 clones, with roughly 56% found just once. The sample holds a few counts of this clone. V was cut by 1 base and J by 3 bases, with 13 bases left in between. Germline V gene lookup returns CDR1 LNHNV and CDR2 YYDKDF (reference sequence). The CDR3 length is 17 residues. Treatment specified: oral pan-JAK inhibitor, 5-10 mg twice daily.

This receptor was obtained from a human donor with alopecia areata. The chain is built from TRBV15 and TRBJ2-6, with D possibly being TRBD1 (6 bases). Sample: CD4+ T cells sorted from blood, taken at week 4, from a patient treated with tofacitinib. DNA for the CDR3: TGTGCCACCAGCAGAGGGGTGTACAGGGATGGGGCCAACGTCCTGACTTTC. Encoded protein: CATSRGVYRDGANVLTF.